This is a list of T cell receptor beta chains from one sample in a study of human T cells and chemical hapten exposure. TCRdb passed the RACE reads through MiXCR, listing each CDR3 protein once. Among around 52,000 distinct CDR3 sequences listed, approximately 8.6% were seen once. Specimen: whole blood, collected in connection with sensitization to the hapten diphenylcyclopropenone (DPC). Every receptor here comes from a woman in her forties with alopecia areata. Some clones in this sample may be carry-over from other donors' samples. CDR3s include the opening cysteine and the closing phenylalanine or tryptophan. Fields, in order: J gene, V gene, CDR3 protein.

j_gene: TRBJ2-1; v_gene: TRBV29-1; CDR3aa: CSVDEGTEQFF
j_gene: TRBJ1-1; v_gene: TRBV5-4; CDR3aa: CASSLSPGQWMNTEAFF
j_gene: TRBJ2-2; v_gene: TRBV18; CDR3aa: CASSPSVAANTGELFF
j_gene: TRBJ2-2; v_gene: TRBV4-1; CDR3aa: CASTRGGDTGELFF
j_gene: TRBJ1-1; v_gene: TRBV3-1; CDR3aa: CASSQRTGNTEAFF
j_gene: TRBJ1-5; v_gene: TRBV2; CDR3aa: CASSESRRAEQPQHF
j_gene: TRBJ1-4; v_gene: TRBV4-1; CDR3aa: CASSQASGSTNEKLFF
j_gene: TRBJ2-7; v_gene: TRBV30; CDR3aa: CAWSSSGQGFYEQYF
j_gene: TRBJ2-1; v_gene: TRBV7-3; CDR3aa: CASRKGPANNEQFF
j_gene: TRBJ2-3; v_gene: TRBV16; CDR3aa: CASSRERFTDTQYF
j_gene: TRBJ2-7; v_gene: TRBV6-2/TRBV6-3; CDR3aa: CASGGGGGGSYEQYF
j_gene: TRBJ2-1; v_gene: TRBV9; CDR3aa: CASSWTGGDNEQFF
j_gene: TRBJ1-2; v_gene: TRBV30; CDR3aa: CAWSVRNRANYGYTF
j_gene: TRBJ2-7; v_gene: TRBV29-1; CDR3aa: CSFSGTPPYEQYF
j_gene: TRBJ2-7; v_gene: TRBV11-2; CDR3aa: CASSGDTRSSYEQYF
j_gene: TRBJ2-3; v_gene: TRBV24-1; CDR3aa: CATGHVATDTQYF
j_gene: TRBJ2-7; v_gene: TRBV6-1; CDR3aa: CASSDSGAATWGQYF
j_gene: TRBJ1-1; v_gene: TRBV30; CDR3aa: CAWSAQSEAFF
j_gene: TRBJ1-2; v_gene: TRBV7-9; CDR3aa: CASSYDPYGYTF
j_gene: TRBJ1-1; v_gene: TRBV5-1; CDR3aa: CASSLVGQINPEAFF
j_gene: TRBJ2-3; v_gene: TRBV4-1; CDR3aa: CASSQEKGTDTQYF
j_gene: TRBJ1-1; v_gene: TRBV5-1; CDR3aa: CASSLAEPGQGMNTEAFF
j_gene: TRBJ2-7; v_gene: TRBV29-1; CDR3aa: CSVELGESTYEQYF
j_gene: TRBJ2-1; v_gene: TRBV11-2; CDR3aa: CASSWWQDGNEQFF
j_gene: TRBJ1-1; v_gene: TRBV5-1; CDR3aa: CASSLDRNTEAFF
j_gene: TRBJ1-1; v_gene: TRBV30; CDR3aa: CAWSKLYPEAFF
j_gene: TRBJ2-7; v_gene: TRBV4-2; CDR3aa: CASSQDSRGAAYEQYF
j_gene: TRBJ2-1; v_gene: TRBV9; CDR3aa: CASSPQGDEQFF
j_gene: TRBJ1-5; v_gene: TRBV20-1; CDR3aa: CSAQPLGTGLYQPQHF
j_gene: TRBJ2-1; v_gene: TRBV7-2; CDR3aa: CASADRGTKQFF
j_gene: TRBJ2-5; v_gene: TRBV29-1; CDR3aa: CSVGRTTGKETQYF
j_gene: TRBJ2-3; v_gene: TRBV6-2/TRBV6-3; CDR3aa: CASTNPGRNTQYF
j_gene: TRBJ2-7; v_gene: TRBV7-9; CDR3aa: CASSLAPPREEQYF
j_gene: TRBJ2-1; v_gene: TRBV18; CDR3aa: CASSPTRQGAQDNEQFF
j_gene: TRBJ1-2; v_gene: TRBV20-1; CDR3aa: CSAEVYGYTF
j_gene: TRBJ2-5; v_gene: TRBV12-5; CDR3aa: CASGLAGLFDQETQYF